These 13 T cell receptor beta chains originate from one sample sequenced in a study of cytomegalovirus exposure and HLA in healthy donors. PCR was performed using 60 Vbeta and 13 Jbeta primers. Clones were read by immunoSEQ multiplex PCR, and TCRdb kept only the in-frame ones, dropping some. The table includes 150,000 or so clones, over 60% detected once. The sequencing input was PBMCs. These receptors came from a woman in her 50s in good health and CMV-seropositive.

The V gene is TRBV30, the J gene TRBJ2-1; 11 bases match TRBD1. V lost 3 bases to trimming and J lost 3 bases; unmatched junction nucleotides: 10. Germline-derived CDR1 and CDR2 are GTSNPN and SVGIG (reference sequence). The CDR3 runs 17 residues. The CDR3 nucleotides read TGTGCCTGGAGCGGGACAGGGGGAAGAATTGACTACAATGAGCAGTTCTTC. Translation gives CAWSGTGGRIDYNEQFF.

The chain employs TRBV2 and TRBJ2-3; 12 bases agree with TRBD2. Per germline, CDR1 SNHLY and CDR2 FYNNEI. The CDR3 totals 15 residues. The V segment lost 6 bases and the J segment 4 bases; nucleotides outside the gene matches: 5. The CDR3 spells CASSRLAGGSDTQYF. CDR3 coding DNA: TGTGCCAGCAGCCGGCTAGCGGGAGGGTCAGATACGCAGTATTTT.

This chain connects TRBV7-2 to TRBJ2-1, with 7 bases aligning to TRBD2. Germline lookup yields CDR1 SGHTA and CDR2 FQGNSA. The CDR3 has 15 residues. Trimming at V came to 5 bases and at J to 0 bases, leaving 4 bases not matched to a gene. In DNA form, the CDR3 reads TGTGCCAGCAGCCCGCGGGGGAGCTCCTACAATGAGCAGTTCTTC. This codes for CASSPRGSSYNEQFF.

The chain employs TRBV19 and TRBJ2-5; a weak D match, TRBD1 (5 bases). Per the germline V gene, CDR1 is LNHDA and CDR2 is SQIVND (reference sequence). V shed 1 base and J shed 0 bases, with 9 bases lying between them. The CDR3 spans 15 residues. CDR3 loop: CASSIGGRNQETQYF. The CDR3 DNA reads TGTGCCAGTAGTATAGGGGGCAGAAACCAAGAGACCCAGTACTTC.

The V gene is TRBV28, the J gene TRBJ1-1; unclear D gene. V dropped 3 bases and J dropped 1 base, with 9 bases sitting between them. The CDR3 totals 14 residues. Germline lookup yields CDR1 MDHEN and CDR2 SYDVKM. The CDR3 region has the DNA TGTGCCAGCAGTTTGCACGGTAGGAACACTGAAGCTTTCTTT. Protein: CASSLHGRNTEAFF.

Turning to this clone: The same CDR3 also results from other DNA sequences found in this sample. The J gene is TRBJ1-1, the V gene TRBV6-5; 7 bases agree with TRBD1. The junction had 10 bases not matched to a gene; V was cut back by 2 bases and J by 4 bases. Germline CDR1 and CDR2: MNHEY and SVGAGI. This CDR3 contains 16 residues. The DNA for the CDR3 is TGTGCCAGCAGTTACCCGACAGGGCTGGGAGGCACTGAAGCTTTCTTT. This encodes CASSYPTGLGGTEAFF.

CDR3 sequence reads: CASTEVPYEQYF. Written as DNA, the CDR3 is TGTGCCAGCACCGAGGTACCCTACGAGCAGTACTTC. The chain combines TRBV6-6 with TRBJ2-7; no definite D call. Germline V CDR1 and CDR2: MNHNY, SVGAGI (reference sequence). The CDR3 has 12 residues. Trimming pared 7 bases from V and 2 bases from J, leaving 9 bases between.

This clone was seen a single time. The chain is built from TRBV29-1 and TRBJ2-1; 11 bases fit TRBD1. Germline V gene data show CDR1 as SQVTM and CDR2 as ANQGSEA. V was pared by 6 bases and J by 7 bases, with 8 bases of the junction left unmatched. The CDR3 totals 14 residues. CDR3: CSVGRGTGGNEQFF. The CDR3 coding sequence is TGCAGCGTGGGACGGGGGACAGGGGGGAATGAGCAGTTCTTC.

The rearrangement uses TRBV9 and TRBJ2-1; D gene unclear. The CDR3 totals 17 residues. Deletions cut 0 bases from V and 0 bases from J, with 13 bases between. The V gene's germline CDR1 is SGDLS and CDR2 YYNGEE. CDR3 region: CASSVDHRLSSYNEQFF. The CDR3 DNA is TGTGCCAGCAGCGTAGACCACCGCCTTAGCTCCTACAATGAGCAGTTCTTC.

The chain is built from TRBV18 and TRBJ2-7, with D perhaps matching TRBD1 (7 bases). CDR1 is KGHSH, CDR2 LQKENI, per germline. This CDR3 spans 16 amino acids. The germline V and J ends were trimmed by 5 bases and 6 bases, with 23 bases remaining between them. The CDR3 region is CASSSRPTGRFGEQYF. CDR3 nucleotide sequence: TGTGCCAGCTCATCCCGACCGACAGGGAGGTTTGGCGAGCAGTACTTC.

The chain combines TRBV28 with TRBJ1-5; D remains ambiguous. Germline V gene data show CDR1 as MDHEN and CDR2 as SYDVKM. Deletions cut 4 bases from V and 2 bases from J, with 18 bases between. This CDR3 has 17 residues. CDR3 nucleotide sequence: TGTGCCAGCAGTTCTCGACTTGAGGGAGCAGGCAATCAGCCCCAGCATTTT. It is translated as CASSSRLEGAGNQPQHF.

The chain has TRBV5-4 and TRBJ2-2; 12 bases align to TRBD2. The CDR3 loop spans 15 amino acids. J gave up 2 bases and V 9 bases, and 5 bases lay outside the gene matches. CDR1 is SGHNT and CDR2 is YYREEE in the germline V gene (reference sequence). CDR3 coding DNA: TGTGCCATTCCGACTAGCGGGAGTAACACCGGGGAGCTGTTTTTT. This codes for CAIPTSGSNTGELFF. The entire variable domain, with the rest obtained from reference TRBV5-4 and TRBJ2-2, is as follows: ETGVTQSPTHLIKTRGQQVTLRCSSQSGHNTVSWYQQALGQGPQFIFQYYREEENGRGNFPPRFSGLQFPNYSSELNVNALELDDSALYLCAIPTSGSNTGELFFGEGSRLTVL.

The chain uses TRBV4-1 and TRBJ2-7; D unclear. The CDR3 is 15 amino acids. Germline loops: CDR1 MGHRA, CDR2 YSYEKL. Trimming left V 0 bases short and J 6 bases short, with 15 bases between. The CDR3 protein is CASSQEPGGLSEQYF. Here the CDR3 DNA reads TGCGCCAGCAGCCAAGAGCCGGGTGGTCTGAGCGAGCAGTACTTC.